These T cell receptor beta chains were read from a single sample in a study of T-cell memory formation after mild COVID-19. TCRdb re-derived calls from the 5' RACE reads in MiXCR, one entry per CDR3 protein. The sample has approximately 490,000 distinct CDR3 sequences, 20% seen once. The sample comprised PBMCs or a T cell subset sorted from them (not recorded which). These receptors all stem from an adult woman who had mild COVID-19 (a few samples of this study predate the infection). Cell type and time point are not known. Each CDR3 is given without its conserved first and last residue. The order of the fields is J gene, V gene, CDR3 protein.

j_gene: TRBJ1-1
v_gene: TRBV6-5
CDR3aa: ASSYIAGDTEAF

j_gene: TRBJ1-2
v_gene: TRBV27
CDR3aa: ASTRAGSNYGYT

j_gene: TRBJ1-5
v_gene: TRBV20-1
CDR3aa: SATEWDLGANQPQH

j_gene: TRBJ2-2
v_gene: TRBV7-9
CDR3aa: ASNYAVGELF

j_gene: TRBJ2-1
v_gene: TRBV29-1
CDR3aa: SVGLAGGPGF

j_gene: TRBJ1-1
v_gene: TRBV6-5
CDR3aa: ASSSGPLNTEAF

j_gene: TRBJ2-7
v_gene: TRBV4-1
CDR3aa: ASSTDRVWDEQY

j_gene: TRBJ2-1
v_gene: TRBV25-1
CDR3aa: ASTPGREGSNEQF

j_gene: TRBJ2-3
v_gene: TRBV7-2
CDR3aa: ASSSGGLAGLDTQY

j_gene: TRBJ2-1
v_gene: TRBV6-5
CDR3aa: ASSSDRDTGGEQF